Each of the 4 T cell receptor beta chains below was sequenced from the same sample in a study of human T cells and chemical hapten exposure. TCRdb reprocessed the RACE reads with MiXCR, giving one entry per CDR3 protein. Of over 75,000 distinct CDR3 sequences in the sample, over 6% were seen once. As for time point: patch test 1, 2 weeks after DPC sensitization. Stated treatment: therapeutic diphenylcyclopropenone sensitization with weekly scalp DPC. The sample here was whole blood, taken in connection with sensitization to the hapten diphenylcyclopropenone (DPC). The origin of the receptors is a woman in her twenties or thirties with alopecia areata. Some clones in this sample may be carry-over from other donors' samples.

This clonotype was counted only a few times. This chain connects TRBV12-3 or TRBV12-4 to TRBJ1-2; 8 bases match TRBD1. The CDR3 has 13 amino acids. V was pared by 5 bases and J by 4 bases, with 3 bases of the junction left unmatched. DNA for the CDR3: TGTGCCAGCAGTACAGGGGGTGGCTATGGCTACACCTTC. It translates to CASSTGGGYGYTF.

This clonotype was detected ten times or more. V usage is TRBV18 and J usage is TRBJ2-7; the match to TRBD1 covers 8 bases. Germline trimming cut 4 bases from V and 6 bases from J; bases unmatched to any gene: 14. There are 16 residues in the CDR3. CDR1 is KGHSH and CDR2 is LQKENI in the germline V gene. CDR3 DNA sequence: TGTGCCAGCTCACGACTATCGGGCCAGGGGGCTGGCGAGCAGTACTTC. Translation gives CASSRLSGQGAGEQYF.

The chain has TRBV5-1 and TRBJ2-3; possible D gene TRBD2, 6 bases. CDR3 length: 16 residues. Germline assignment: CDR1 SGHRS and CDR2 YFSETQ. V was clipped by 0 bases and J by 4 bases, with 15 bases between them. CDR3 sequence reads: CASSLAVWGVADTQYF. The CDR3 nucleotides read TGCGCCAGCAGCTTGGCGGTCTGGGGGGTAGCAGATACGCAGTATTTT.

At least ten counts were recorded for this clonotype. V usage is TRBV5-1 and J usage is TRBJ1-3; D is unclear. The CDR3 extends over 16 amino acids. The V end lost 0 bases, the J end lost 2 bases, and 12 bases lay between the germline ends. CDR1 SGHRS and CDR2 YFSETQ come from the germline V gene. The CDR3 bases are TGCGCCAGCAGCTTGGAGGGTTCCGGAGCTGGAAACACCATATATTTT. This encodes CASSLEGSGAGNTIYF.